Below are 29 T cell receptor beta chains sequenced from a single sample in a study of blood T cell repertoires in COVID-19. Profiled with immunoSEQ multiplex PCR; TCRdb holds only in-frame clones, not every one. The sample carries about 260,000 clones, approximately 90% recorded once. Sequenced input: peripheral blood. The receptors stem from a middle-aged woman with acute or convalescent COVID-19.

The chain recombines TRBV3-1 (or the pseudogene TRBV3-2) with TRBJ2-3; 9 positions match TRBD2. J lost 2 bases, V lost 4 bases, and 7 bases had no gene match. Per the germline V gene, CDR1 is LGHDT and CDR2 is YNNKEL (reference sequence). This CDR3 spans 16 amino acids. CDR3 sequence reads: CASSPSAGGLTDTQYF. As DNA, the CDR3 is TGTGCCAGCAGCCCGTCTGCGGGGGGGCTCACAGATACGCAGTATTTT.

The CDR3 DNA reads as TGCGCCAGCAGCCAAGCCTCACGGGGGTACCGGGATACGCAGTATTTT. Protein product: CASSQASRGYRDTQYF. This sequence joins TRBV4-1 and TRBJ2-3, with D perhaps matching TRBD2 (6 bases). Looked up from germline, CDR1 is MGHRA and CDR2 is YSYEKL. This CDR3 is 16 amino acids long. Trimming removed 1 base from V and 6 bases from J, with 17 bases in between.

CDR3 sequence (DNA): TGTGCCAGCAGTTTTGGCAGGGGGCGGACCCACACCTTC. This translates into CASSFGRGRTHTF. V usage is TRBV27 and J usage is TRBJ1-2; 8 positions agree with TRBD1. Germline loops: CDR1 MNHEY, CDR2 SMNVEV (reference sequence). V shed 3 bases and J 12 bases; nucleotides not matched to a gene: 9. The CDR3 runs to 13 residues.

The CDR3 loop is CASSLSSGGADTQYF. The CDR3 bases are TGTGCCAGCAGCTTGTCCAGCGGGGGGGCCGACACCCAGTACTTC. The rearrangement links TRBV5-4 to TRBJ2-5; TRBD2 matches 10 bases. From germline, CDR1 is SGHNT and CDR2 YYREEE (reference sequence). V was pared by 1 base and J by 8 bases, with 8 bases of the junction left unmatched. This CDR3 spans 15 amino acids.

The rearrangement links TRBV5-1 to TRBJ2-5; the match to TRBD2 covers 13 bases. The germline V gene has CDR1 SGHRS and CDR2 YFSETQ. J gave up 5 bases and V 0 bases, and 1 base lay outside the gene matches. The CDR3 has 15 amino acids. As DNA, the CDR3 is TGCGCCAGCAGCTTGGAGGGACTAGCGGGGGAGACCCAGTACTTC. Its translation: CASSLEGLAGETQYF. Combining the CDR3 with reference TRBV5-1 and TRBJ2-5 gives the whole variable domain KAGVTQTPRYLIKTRGQQVTLSCSPISGHRSVSWYQQTPGQGLQFLFEYFSETQRNKGNFPGRFSGRQFSNSRSEMNVSTLELGDSALYLCASSLEGLAGETQYFGPGTRLLVL.

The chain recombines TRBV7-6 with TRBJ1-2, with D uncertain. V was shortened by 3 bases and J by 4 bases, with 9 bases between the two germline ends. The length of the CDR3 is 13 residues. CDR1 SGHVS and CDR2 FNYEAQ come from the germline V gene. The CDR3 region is CASSFPGGYGYTF. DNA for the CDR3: TGTGCCAGCAGCTTCCCAGGTGGCTATGGCTACACCTTC.

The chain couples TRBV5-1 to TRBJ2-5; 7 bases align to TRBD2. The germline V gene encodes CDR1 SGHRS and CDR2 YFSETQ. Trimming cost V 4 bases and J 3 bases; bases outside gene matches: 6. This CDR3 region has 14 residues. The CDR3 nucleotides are TGCGCCAGCAGCCCGGGGGGTGCAAAAGAGACCCAGTACTTC. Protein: CASSPGGAKETQYF.

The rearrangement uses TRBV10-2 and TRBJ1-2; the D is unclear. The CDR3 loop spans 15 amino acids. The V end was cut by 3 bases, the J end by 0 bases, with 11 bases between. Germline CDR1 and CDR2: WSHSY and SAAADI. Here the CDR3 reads CASSDRGSANYGYTF. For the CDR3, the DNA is TGCGCCAGCAGTGATCGGGGATCGGCTAACTATGGCTACACCTTC.

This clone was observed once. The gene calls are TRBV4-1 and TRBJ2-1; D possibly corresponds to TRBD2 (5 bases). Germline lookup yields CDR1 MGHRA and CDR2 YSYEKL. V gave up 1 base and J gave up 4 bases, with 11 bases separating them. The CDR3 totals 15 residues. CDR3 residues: CASSQGLGEYNEQFF. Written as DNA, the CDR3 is TGCGCCAGCAGCCAAGGCCTCGGGGAGTACAATGAGCAGTTCTTC.

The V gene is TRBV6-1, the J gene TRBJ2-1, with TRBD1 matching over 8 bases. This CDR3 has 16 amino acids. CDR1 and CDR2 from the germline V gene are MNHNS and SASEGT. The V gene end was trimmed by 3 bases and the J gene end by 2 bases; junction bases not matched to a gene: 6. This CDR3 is CASSETRTGPYNEQFF. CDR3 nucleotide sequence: TGTGCCAGCAGTGAGACCCGGACAGGGCCCTACAATGAGCAGTTCTTC.

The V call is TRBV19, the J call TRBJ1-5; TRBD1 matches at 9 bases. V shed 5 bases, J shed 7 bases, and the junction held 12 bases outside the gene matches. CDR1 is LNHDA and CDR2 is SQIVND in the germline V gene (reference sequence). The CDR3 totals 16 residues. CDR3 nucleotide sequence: TGTGCCAGTAGTGTGAGAACAGGGGGCGCCGGGCAGCCCCAGCATTTT. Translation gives CASSVRTGGAGQPQHF.

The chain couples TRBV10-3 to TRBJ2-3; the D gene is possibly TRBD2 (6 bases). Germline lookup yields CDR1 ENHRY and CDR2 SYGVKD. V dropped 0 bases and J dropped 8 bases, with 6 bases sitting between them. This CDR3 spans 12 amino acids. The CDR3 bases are TGTGCCATCAGTGAGTCGGGGGGTACGCAGTATTTT. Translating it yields CAISESGGTQYF.

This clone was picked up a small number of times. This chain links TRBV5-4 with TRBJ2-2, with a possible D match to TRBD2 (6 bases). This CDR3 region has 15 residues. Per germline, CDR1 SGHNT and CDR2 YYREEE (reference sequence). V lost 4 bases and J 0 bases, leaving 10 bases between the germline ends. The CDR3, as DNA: TGTGCCAGCAGCATCCTAGCGTCGAACACCGGGGAGCTGTTTTTT. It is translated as CASSILASNTGELFF. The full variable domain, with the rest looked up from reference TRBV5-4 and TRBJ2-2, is ETGVTQSPTHLIKTRGQQVTLRCSSQSGHNTVSWYQQALGQGPQFIFQYYREEENGRGNFPPRFSGLQFPNYSSELNVNALELDDSALYLCASSILASNTGELFFGEGSRLTVL.

CDR3 protein: CASSRGSNQPQHF. CDR3 coding DNA: TGTGCCAGCAGTCGAGGAAGCAATCAGCCCCAGCATTTT. The V and J genes are TRBV3-1 (or the pseudogene TRBV3-2) and TRBJ1-5; D gene ambiguous. CDR3 length: 13 residues. The germline V gene encodes CDR1 LGHDT and CDR2 YNNKEL (reference sequence). Trimming shortened V by 6 bases and J by 1 base, and 7 bases separated the two germline ends.

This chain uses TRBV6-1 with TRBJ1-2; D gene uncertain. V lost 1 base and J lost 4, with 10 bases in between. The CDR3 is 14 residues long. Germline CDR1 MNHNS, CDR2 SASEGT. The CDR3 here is CASSEDSKIYGYTF. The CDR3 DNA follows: TGTGCCAGCAGTGAAGACAGCAAGATCTATGGCTACACCTTC.

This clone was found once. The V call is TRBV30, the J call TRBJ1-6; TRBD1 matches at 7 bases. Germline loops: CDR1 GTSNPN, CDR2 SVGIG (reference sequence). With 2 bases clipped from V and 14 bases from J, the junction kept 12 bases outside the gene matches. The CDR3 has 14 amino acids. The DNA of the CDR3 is TGTGCCTGGAGTTCAGGGGGATTGGATTTCACCCTCCACTTT. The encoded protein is CAWSSGGLDFTLHF.

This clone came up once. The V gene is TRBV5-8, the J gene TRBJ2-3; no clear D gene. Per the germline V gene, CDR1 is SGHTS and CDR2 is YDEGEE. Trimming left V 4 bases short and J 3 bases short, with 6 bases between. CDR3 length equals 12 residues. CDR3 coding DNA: TGTGCCAGCAGCCCAGATACAGATACGCAGTATTTT. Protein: CASSPDTDTQYF.

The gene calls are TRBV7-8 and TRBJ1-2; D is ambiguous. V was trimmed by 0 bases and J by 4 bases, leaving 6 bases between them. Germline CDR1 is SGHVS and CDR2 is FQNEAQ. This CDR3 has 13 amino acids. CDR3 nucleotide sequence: TGTGCCAGCAGCTTAGCGGTCGGCTATGGCTACACCTTC. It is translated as CASSLAVGYGYTF.

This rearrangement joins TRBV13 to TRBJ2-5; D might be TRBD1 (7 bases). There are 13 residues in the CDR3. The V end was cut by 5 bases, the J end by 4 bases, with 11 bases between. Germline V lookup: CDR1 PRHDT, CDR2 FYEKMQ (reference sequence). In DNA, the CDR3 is TGTGCCAGCAGCCGCAGGGGGGCAGAGACCCAGTACTTC. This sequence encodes CASSRRGAETQYF.

CDR3 nucleotides: TGTGCCACCAGTGCGCGGGGAGATACGCAGTATTTT. Protein: CATSARGDTQYF. V gene TRBV24-1 combines with J gene TRBJ2-3; TRBD2 might be the D (6 bases). CDR3 length: 12 residues. V lost 5 bases and J lost 5, with 7 bases in between. The germline CDR1 and CDR2 sequences are KGHDR and SFDVKD.

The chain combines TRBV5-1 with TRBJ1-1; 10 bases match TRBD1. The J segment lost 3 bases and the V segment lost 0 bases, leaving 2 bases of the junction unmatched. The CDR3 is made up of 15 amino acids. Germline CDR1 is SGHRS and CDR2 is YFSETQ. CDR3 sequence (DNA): TGCGCCAGCAGCTTGGCCGGACAGGGGGACACTGAAGCTTTCTTT. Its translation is CASSLAGQGDTEAFF.

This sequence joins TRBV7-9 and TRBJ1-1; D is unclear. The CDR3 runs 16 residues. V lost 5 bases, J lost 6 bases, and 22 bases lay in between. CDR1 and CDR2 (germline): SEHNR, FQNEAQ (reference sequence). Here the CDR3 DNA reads TGTGCCAGCAGCCCTAGGGAGGTACGAGGGAGATCTGAAGCTTTCTTT. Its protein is CASSPREVRGRSEAFF.

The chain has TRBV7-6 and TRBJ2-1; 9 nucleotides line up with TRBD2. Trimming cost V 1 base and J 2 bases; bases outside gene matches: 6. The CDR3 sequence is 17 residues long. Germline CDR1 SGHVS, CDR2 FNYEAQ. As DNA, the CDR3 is TGTGCCAGCAGCTTAGTATTCGGCGGGGGGGCCTACAATGAGCAGTTCTTC. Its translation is CASSLVFGGGAYNEQFF.

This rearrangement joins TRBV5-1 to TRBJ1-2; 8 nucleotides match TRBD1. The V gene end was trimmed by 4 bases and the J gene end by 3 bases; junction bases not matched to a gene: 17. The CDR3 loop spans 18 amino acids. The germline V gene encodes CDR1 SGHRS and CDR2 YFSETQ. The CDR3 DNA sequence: TGCGCCAGCAGCCTGACGCAAATTTCGGTACAGGGGGACTATGGCTACACCTTC. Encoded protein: CASSLTQISVQGDYGYTF.

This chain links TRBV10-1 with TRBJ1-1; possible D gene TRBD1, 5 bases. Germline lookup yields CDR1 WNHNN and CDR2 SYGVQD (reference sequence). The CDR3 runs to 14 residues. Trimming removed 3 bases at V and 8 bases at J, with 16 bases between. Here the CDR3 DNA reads TGCGCCAGCAGTGATACCAGGGCCCTCGACGAAGCTTTCTTT. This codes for CASSDTRALDEAFF.

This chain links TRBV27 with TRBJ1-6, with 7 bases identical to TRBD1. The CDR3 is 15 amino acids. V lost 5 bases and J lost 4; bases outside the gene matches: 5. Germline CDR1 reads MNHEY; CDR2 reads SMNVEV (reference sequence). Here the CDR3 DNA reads TGTGCCAGCAGTAAGGGGACAGCTTATAATTCACCCCTCCACTTT. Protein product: CASSKGTAYNSPLHF.

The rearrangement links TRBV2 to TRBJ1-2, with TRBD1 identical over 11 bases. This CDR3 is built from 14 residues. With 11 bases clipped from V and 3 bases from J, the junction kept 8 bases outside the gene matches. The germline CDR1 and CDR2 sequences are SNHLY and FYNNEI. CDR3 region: CAGVGQGAHYGYTF. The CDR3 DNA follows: TGTGCCGGGGTCGGACAGGGGGCCCACTATGGCTACACCTTC.

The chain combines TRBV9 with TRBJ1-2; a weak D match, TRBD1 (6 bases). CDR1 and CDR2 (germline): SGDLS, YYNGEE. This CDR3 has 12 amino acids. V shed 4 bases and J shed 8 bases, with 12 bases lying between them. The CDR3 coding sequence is TGTGCCAGCAGCCCCGACAGGTTCGGCTACACCTTC. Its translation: CASSPDRFGYTF.

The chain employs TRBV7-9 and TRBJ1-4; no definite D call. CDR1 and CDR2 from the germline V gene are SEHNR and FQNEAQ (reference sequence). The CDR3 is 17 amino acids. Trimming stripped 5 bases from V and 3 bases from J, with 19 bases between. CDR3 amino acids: CASSPMGSLPPNEKLFF. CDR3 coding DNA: TGTGCCAGCAGCCCAATGGGCAGTCTTCCCCCTAATGAAAAACTGTTTTTT. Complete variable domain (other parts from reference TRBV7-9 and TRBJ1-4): DTGVSQNPRHKITKRGQNVTFRCDPISEHNRLYWYRQTLGQGPEFLTYFQNEAQLEKSRLLSDRFSAERPKGSFSTLEIQRTEQGDSAMYLCASSPMGSLPPNEKLFFGSGTQLSVL.